The 20 T cell receptor beta chains presented below share a single source sample, sequenced in a study of T cells after yellow fever vaccination. TCRdb reanalysed the 5' RACE reads using MiXCR and keeps one entry per CDR3 protein. The table has a few hundred thousand distinct CDR3 sequences, 19% seen once; the top ten hold 14%. Sequenced here: PBMCs, sampled 15 days after the yellow fever booster vaccination. The origin of the receptors is a man aged 25 to 40 who received the YFV17D yellow fever vaccine.

The chain couples TRBV7-2 to TRBJ1-5; D may be TRBD1 (5 bases). The CDR3 spans 14 residues. Germline V lookup: CDR1 SGHTA, CDR2 FQGNSA. V was shortened by 5 bases and J by 8 bases, with 16 bases between the two germline ends. The CDR3 spells CASSLGTEAKPQHF. CDR3 bases: TGTGCCAGCAGCCTGGGGACGGAGGCTAAGCCCCAGCATTTT.

The chain is built from TRBV3-1 and TRBJ1-1, with D perhaps matching TRBD1 (6 bases). CDR1 is LGHDT, CDR2 YNNKEL, per germline (reference sequence). The CDR3 loop spans 15 amino acids. With 2 bases removed from V and 2 bases from J, the gap between germline ends came to 12 bases. The CDR3 protein is CASSQLGQRNTEAFF. CDR3 bases: TGTGCCAGCAGCCAATTAGGACAGAGAAACACTGAAGCTTTCTTT. Based on the CDR3 plus reference TRBV3-1 and TRBJ1-1, the full variable domain is DTAVSQTPKYLVTQMGNDKSIKCEQNLGHDTMYWYKQDSKKFLKIMFSYNNKELIINETVPNRFSPKSPDKAHLNLHINSLELGDSAVYFCASSQLGQRNTEAFFGQGTRLTVV.

The genes are TRBV28 and TRBJ1-4; perhaps TRBD1 as D (6 bases). Trimming took 2 bases from V and 10 from J, leaving 17 bases between them. The CDR3 loop spans 15 amino acids. CDR1 and CDR2 from the germline V gene are MDHEN and SYDVKM. Here the CDR3 DNA reads TGTGCCAGCAGTTTAGGACAGTCCTGGTTTCGAAAACTGTTTTTT. This sequence encodes CASSLGQSWFRKLFF.

V and J are TRBV28 and TRBJ2-5; D is perhaps TRBD2 (6 bases). There are 14 residues in the CDR3. Trimming pared 5 bases from V and 2 bases from J, leaving 12 bases between. Germline values: CDR1 MDHEN, CDR2 SYDVKM. This CDR3 reads CASSPIGGQETQYF. CDR3 bases: TGTGCCAGCAGTCCAATCGGGGGTCAAGAGACCCAGTACTTC.

The V and J genes are TRBV7-6 and TRBJ2-3; D is unclear. V gave up 4 bases and J gave up 2 bases, with 10 bases separating them. CDR3 size: 14 residues. Germline V gives CDR1 SGHVS, CDR2 FNYEAQ. CDR3 DNA: TGTGCCAGCAGCTCCCCACCGATCACAGATACGCAGTATTTT. It is translated as CASSSPPITDTQYF.

CDR3 region: CASSLDATLGYEQYF. Here the CDR3 DNA reads TGCGCCAGCAGCTTGGATGCGACCCTAGGGTACGAGCAGTACTTC. The gene calls are TRBV5-1 and TRBJ2-7; D is unclear. Germline V gene sequence: CDR1 SGHRS, CDR2 YFSETQ. Between the trimmed V and J ends, which lost 0 bases and 4 bases, there was a span of 14 bases. CDR3 length: 15 amino acids.

There are a few counts of this clonotype. The chain is built from TRBV19 and TRBJ1-5; D is unclear. Trimming left V 1 base short and J 6 bases short, with 7 bases between. The CDR3 contains 13 residues. CDR1 and CDR2 (germline): LNHDA, SQIVND (reference sequence). The CDR3 DNA sequence: TGTGCCAGTAGTATAGCTGGGTTTCAGCCCCAGCATTTT. Translation gives CASSIAGFQPQHF.

This clonotype was found a few times. The gene calls are TRBV5-5 and TRBJ2-3; D gene uncertain. Looked up from germline, CDR1 is SGHKS and CDR2 is YYEKEE (reference sequence). The V end was cut by 1 base, the J end by 2 bases, with 5 bases between. The CDR3 has 13 residues. For the CDR3, the DNA is TGTGCCAGCAGCTTGCCCGTCACAGATACGCAGTATTTT. Protein: CASSLPVTDTQYF.

This chain connects TRBV7-2 to TRBJ2-7, with a tentative D call TRBD1 (6 bases). Per the germline V gene, CDR1 is SGHTA and CDR2 is FQGNSA. This CDR3 has 13 residues. Deletions cut 5 bases from V and 7 bases from J, with 15 bases between. The CDR3 loop is CASSRQAEGEQYF. The CDR3, as DNA: TGTGCCAGCAGCCGACAGGCGGAAGGGGAGCAGTACTTC.

The chain links TRBV19 to TRBJ1-1, with D unclear. V lost 5 bases and J 5 bases, leaving 12 bases between the germline ends. This CDR3 has 13 residues. The germline V gene encodes CDR1 LNHDA and CDR2 SQIVND (reference sequence). The CDR3 reads CASSGSSRTEAFF. The CDR3 coding sequence is TGTGCCAGTAGTGGAAGTTCTAGGACTGAAGCTTTCTTT.

The chain carries TRBV5-4 and TRBJ2-4, with D perhaps TRBD2 (6 bases). Germline V gives CDR1 SGHNT, CDR2 YYREEE (reference sequence). Trimming stripped 3 bases from V and 7 bases from J, with 23 bases between. The CDR3 extends over 17 amino acids. In nucleotides, the CDR3 is TGTGCCAGCAGCTCCCTCGGCGGGACGAAGTCCTCTAACATTCAGTACTTC. This codes for CASSSLGGTKSSNIQYF.

The chain links TRBV18 to TRBJ2-1; TRBD2 matches 10 bases. CDR1 and CDR2 (germline): KGHSH, LQKENI. The CDR3 consists of 17 residues. V shed 0 bases and J 8 bases; nucleotides not matched to a gene: 10. Here the CDR3 reads CASSPPYASGSPYEQFF. CDR3 sequence (DNA): TGTGCCAGCTCACCACCTTATGCTAGCGGGAGTCCCTATGAGCAGTTCTTC. The entire variable domain, with the rest obtained from reference TRBV18 and TRBJ2-1, is as follows: NAGVMQNPRHLVRRRGQEARLRCSPMKGHSHVYWYRQLPEEGLKFMVYLQKENIIDESGMPKERFSAEFPKEGPSILRIQQVVRGDSAAYFCASSPPYASGSPYEQFFGPGTRLTVL.

A few counts support this clonotype. The chain has TRBV4-3 and TRBJ2-1; TRBD2 matches 8 bases. This CDR3 is 18 amino acids long. Germline assignment: CDR1 LGHNA and CDR2 YSLEER. J lost 6 bases, V lost 0 bases, and 13 bases had no gene match. DNA of the CDR3: TGCGCCAGCAGCCAAGATTTTTTTAGCGGGAAGAGCCCCAATGAGCAGTTCTTC. This translates into CASSQDFFSGKSPNEQFF.

CDR3 coding DNA: TGTGCCAGCTCACGACTAGCGGGAGGCGCCTACAATGAGCAGTTCTTC. Its translation: CASSRLAGGAYNEQFF. The genes are TRBV18 and TRBJ2-1; 13 nucleotides agree with TRBD2. CDR1 and CDR2 (germline): KGHSH, LQKENI. V shed 4 bases and J 2 bases; nucleotides not matched to a gene: 2. The CDR3 spans 16 residues.

The chain joins TRBV20-1 to TRBJ1-2, with D unclear. V shed 0 bases and J shed 9 bases, with 8 bases lying between them. Germline CDR1 reads DFQATT; CDR2 reads SNEGSKA (reference sequence). The CDR3 has 11 residues. The CDR3 region is CSAREQTSYTF. CDR3 nucleotides: TGCAGTGCTAGAGAACAAACCAGCTACACCTTC.

The gene calls are TRBV5-1 and TRBJ1-1; a weak D match, TRBD1 (5 bases). The V gene lost 1 base and the J gene lost 2 bases, with 15 bases spanning the gap. CDR3 size: 16 residues. Germline-derived CDR1 and CDR2 are SGHRS and YFSETQ. CDR3 sequence reads: CASSLWGTRSNTEAFF. CDR3 DNA sequence: TGCGCCAGCAGCTTGTGGGGGACGAGGTCCAACACTGAAGCTTTCTTT.

In its sample, this clonotype was seen a few times. This chain connects TRBV10-2 to TRBJ2-5; D is ambiguous. The germline CDR1 and CDR2 sequences are WSHSY and SAAADI. With 5 bases removed from V and 4 bases from J, the gap between germline ends came to 5 bases. The CDR3 is 11 amino acids. CDR3 in amino acids: CASSITETQYF. CDR3 coding DNA: TGCGCCAGCAGTATTACAGAGACCCAGTACTTC.

The V gene is TRBV5-5, the J gene TRBJ2-5; tentatively, D is TRBD1 or TRBD2 (6 bases each). Germline V gives CDR1 SGHKS, CDR2 YYEKEE (reference sequence). The V end was cut by 0 bases, the J end by 5 bases, with 23 bases between. This CDR3 region has 18 residues. CDR3 protein: CASSLAFQGTEGKETQYF. DNA of the CDR3: TGTGCCAGCAGCTTGGCCTTTCAGGGGACGGAGGGCAAGGAGACCCAGTACTTC.

This clonotype has a count of ten or more. J is TRBJ2-2 and V is TRBV7-2; D may be TRBD1 (6 bases). Germline assignment: CDR1 SGHTA and CDR2 FQGNSA. Trimming took off 1 base at V and 1 base at J, with 13 bases between the two ends. The CDR3 has 17 amino acids. In DNA form, the CDR3 reads TGTGCCAGCAGCTTAGGGGGACAAAGCCTGAACACCGGGGAGCTGTTTTTT. Its protein is CASSLGGQSLNTGELFF. Full variable domain (remainder filled in from reference TRBV7-2 and TRBJ2-2): GAGVSQSPSNKVTEKGKDVELRCDPISGHTALYWYRQSLGQGLEFLIYFQGNSAPDKSGLPSDRFSAERTGGSVSTLTIQRTQQEDSAVYLCASSLGGQSLNTGELFFGEGSRLTVL.

This clonotype showed up just a few times. One base away lies a much larger clone, so this may be a sequencing read error. The chain uses TRBV6-6 and TRBJ2-3, with D unresolved. The CDR3 is 11 amino acids. The germline V and J ends were trimmed by 6 bases and 2 bases, with 3 bases remaining between them. Per germline, CDR1 MNHNY and CDR2 SVGAGI (reference sequence). The CDR3 nucleotides are TGTGCCAGCAGGTTCACAGATACGCAGTATTTT. Amino acids: CASRFTDTQYF.